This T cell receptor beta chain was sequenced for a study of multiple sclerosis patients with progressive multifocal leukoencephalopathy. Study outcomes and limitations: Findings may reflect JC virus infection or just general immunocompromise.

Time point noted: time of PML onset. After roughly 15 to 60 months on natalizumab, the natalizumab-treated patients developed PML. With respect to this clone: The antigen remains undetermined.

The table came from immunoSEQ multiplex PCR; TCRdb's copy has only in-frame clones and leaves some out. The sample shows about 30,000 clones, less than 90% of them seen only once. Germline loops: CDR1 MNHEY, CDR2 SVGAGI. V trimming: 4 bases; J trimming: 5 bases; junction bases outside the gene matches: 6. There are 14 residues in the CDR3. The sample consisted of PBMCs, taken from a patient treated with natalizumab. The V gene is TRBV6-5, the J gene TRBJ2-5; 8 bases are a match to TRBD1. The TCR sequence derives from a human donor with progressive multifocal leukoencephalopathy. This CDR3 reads CASSSAGGAETQYF. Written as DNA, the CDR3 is TGTGCCAGCAGTTCTGCAGGGGGCGCGGAGACCCAGTACTTC.